A selection of T cell receptor beta chains follows, all from one sample in a study of siplizumab effects on memory and regulatory T cells. Assay: immunoSEQ multiplex PCR; the TCRdb copy retains only in-frame clones and omits some. The repertoire holds tens of thousands of clones, with roughly 93% as singletons. The source material was CD8+ T cells sorted from blood. All receptors come from a human donor in good health. CDR3s include the opening cysteine and the closing phenylalanine or tryptophan. A D gene is named only where the DNA matches it firmly. Clone size is not always given. Where it is, it says once, few, many or a class for expanded clones.

d_call	v_call	clone_size	j_call	cdr3_nt	cdr3_aa
NA	TRBV5-4	NA	TRBJ2-7	TGTGCCAGCAGCTTGACGACAGTGTCCTACGAGCAGTACTTC	CASSLTTVSYEQYF
NA	TRBV19	NA	TRBJ2-2	TGTGCCAGTAGTTCGGGCTCGCTCAACACCGGGGAGCTGTTTTTT	CASSSGSLNTGELFF
TRBD1	TRBV5-1	NA	TRBJ1-1	TGCGCCAGCAGCTTGGTAAGGACAGGGGTTTACACTGAAGCTTTCTTT	CASSLVRTGVYTEAFF
NA	TRBV6-1	NA	TRBJ1-1	TGTGCCAGCAGTGAAGAACTCAGGTACACTGAAGCTTTCTTT	CASSEELRYTEAFF
NA	TRBV6-1	NA	TRBJ2-7	TGTGCCACTAAAATCCCGGGCGACTACGAGCAGTACTTC	CATKIPGDYEQYF
TRBD1	TRBV19	NA	TRBJ1-4	TGTGCCAGTAGCACGACAGGGAATGGGGTCATGCTAAATGAAAAACTGTTTTTT	CASSTTGNGVMLNEKLFF
NA	TRBV23-1	NA	TRBJ2-7	TGCGCCACCACGCCCAAAGGACCGTCCTACGAGCAGTACTTC	CATTPKGPSYEQYF
TRBD2	TRBV13	NA	TRBJ2-5	TGTGCCAGCAGCTTAGGCGTAGCGGGGGGCCAAGAGACCCAGTACTTC	CASSLGVAGGQETQYF
NA	TRBV13	NA	TRBJ2-7	TGTGCCAGCAGCTTAGGCGGGGCAGGGGACTACGAGCAGTACTTC	CASSLGGAGDYEQYF
TRBD2	TRBV7-6	NA	TRBJ2-5	TGTGCCAGCAGCCCCCTGACTAGCGGGGGACAAGAGACCCAGTACTTC	CASSPLTSGGQETQYF
TRBD1	TRBV9	NA	TRBJ2-1	TGTGCCAGCAGCGGGGGGACAGGGCCCTACAATGAGCAGTTCTTC	CASSGGTGPYNEQFF
TRBD2	TRBV9	NA	TRBJ2-1	TGTGCCAGCAGCGAGCTAGCGGGGGGCGTTTGGGAGCAGTTCTTC	CASSELAGGVWEQFF
TRBD1	TRBV27	NA	TRBJ1-4	TGTGCCAGCAGTAGGGACAGCTCTAATGAAAAACTGTTTTTT	CASSRDSSNEKLFF
TRBD1	TRBV2	NA	TRBJ2-3	TGTGCCAGCAGGGGACAGGCGGTCATGAGCACAGATACGCAGTATTTT	CASRGQAVMSTDTQYF
NA	TRBV27	once	TRBJ2-7	TGTGCCAGCAGTCTCGGGACTCGACACTACGAGCAGTACTTC	CASSLGTRHYEQYF
TRBD1	TRBV9	NA	TRBJ2-7	TGTGCCAGCAGCCCTAGGGACAGCCACGAGCAGTACTTC	CASSPRDSHEQYF
TRBD2	TRBV4-3	NA	TRBJ2-7	TGCGCCAGCAGCCAAGCGGGACTAGGGGAACACGAGCAGTACTTC	CASSQAGLGEHEQYF
NA	TRBV11-2	NA	TRBJ2-7	TGTGCCAGCAGCCTGGCGGGCGAGATATACGAGCAGTACTTC	CASSLAGEIYEQYF
NA	TRBV6-4	NA	TRBJ1-2	TGTGCCAGCAGTGACTCTGGGGGCCCGGGCGGCTATGGCTACACCTTC	CASSDSGGPGGYGYTF
NA	TRBV7-6	NA	TRBJ2-1	TGTGCCAGCAGCTTTTCTCCAGGGGAAAACTACAATGAGCAGTTCTTC	CASSFSPGENYNEQFF
NA	TRBV5-1	NA	TRBJ2-1	TGCGCCAGCAGCCTAGACAATGAGCAGTTCTTC	CASSLDNEQFF
NA	TRBV5-6	NA	TRBJ2-2	TGTGCCAGCAGCTTCACAGGCCGCACCGGGGAGCTGTTTTTT	CASSFTGRTGELFF
TRBD2	TRBV6-5	NA	TRBJ2-3	TGTGCCAGCAGGGGGGGACTAAATACGCAGTATTTT	CASRGGLNTQYF
TRBD1	TRBV6-1	NA	TRBJ1-6	TGTGCCAGCAGTGAAGCGACAGGGGCTAATTCACCCCTCCACTTT	CASSEATGANSPLHF
TRBD1	TRBV10-3	NA	TRBJ1-1	TGTGCCACACAGGGGAGCACTGAAGCTTTCTTT	CATQGSTEAFF
TRBD1	TRBV16	few	TRBJ1-3	TGTGCCAGCAGCCTGCCGACAGGGAGTGGAAACACCATATATTTT	CASSLPTGSGNTIYF
TRBD2	TRBV15	once	TRBJ2-1	TGTGCCGCCGGGACTAGCGGGGGCGTAGACAATGAGCAGTTCTTC	CAAGTSGGVDNEQFF
TRBD2	TRBV7-9	NA	TRBJ2-3	TGTGCCAGCAGCGTAATAGGGACTAGCGGGGGGCGGGGCACAGATACGCAGTATTTT	CASSVIGTSGGRGTDTQYF
TRBD1	TRBV6-1	NA	TRBJ1-4	TGTGCCAGCAGTCAACAGGGGGCTGTTAGTGAAAAACTGTTTTTT	CASSQQGAVSEKLFF
NA	TRBV7-3	NA	TRBJ2-2	TGTGCCAGCAGCTCGGACTACTGGGTGAACACCGGGGAGCTGTTTTTT	CASSSDYWVNTGELFF
TRBD2	TRBV4-1	few	TRBJ2-3	TGCGCCAGCAGCCACTTTAGCGGGGGGGCCGGCACAGATACGCAGTATTTT	CASSHFSGGAGTDTQYF
NA	TRBV7-2	NA	TRBJ2-7	TGTGCCAGCAGCTGGGCAAACGAGCAGTACTTC	CASSWANEQYF
NA	TRBV4-1	NA	TRBJ1-2	TGCGCCAGCAGCCAAGTGGGGGTCTTATCGGGCTACACCTTC	CASSQVGVLSGYTF
NA	TRBV9	NA	TRBJ1-1	TGTGCCAGCAGCCCAGAAGACCTCAGGCGTCAGAACACTGAAGCTTTCTTT	CASSPEDLRRQNTEAFF
NA	TRBV19	NA	TRBJ1-6	TGTGCCAGTAGTATCGGGAATTCACCCCTCCACTTT	CASSIGNSPLHF
TRBD2	TRBV2	NA	TRBJ2-1	TGTGCCAGCCTTAGCGGGACCCTAGAGCAGTTCTTC	CASLSGTLEQFF
NA	TRBV6-5	once	TRBJ1-5	TGTGCCAGCAGTCCCCACGGGGCAGGAGATCAGCCCCAGCATTTT	CASSPHGAGDQPQHF
NA	TRBV19	NA	TRBJ2-7	TGTGCCAGTAGCCCAACAGGGAGGACTGAAGAGCAGTACTTC	CASSPTGRTEEQYF
NA	TRBV4-1	NA	TRBJ2-5	TGCGCCAGCAGCCAAGCTGTGCTACGAGGGGGGGAGACCCAGTACTTC	CASSQAVLRGGETQYF
NA	TRBV27	NA	TRBJ2-7	TGTGCCAGCAGTTTATCCACGTGGGGAGGCCAGAGCTCCTACGAGCAGTACTTC	CASSLSTWGGQSSYEQYF
NA	TRBV29-1	NA	TRBJ2-5	TGCAGCAAAAGGGAGACCCAGTACTTC	CSKRETQYF
NA	TRBV7-9	NA	TRBJ2-2	TGTGCCAGCAGCTTAACTACCACCGGGGAGCTGTTTTTT	CASSLTTTGELFF
NA	TRBV10-2	NA	TRBJ2-3	TGCGCCAGCACGAACGGGGGCGTCAGCACAGATACGCAGTATTTT	CASTNGGVSTDTQYF
NA	TRBV14	once	TRBJ1-2	TGTGCCAGCAGCCAATTGGGGAGCCCTAACTATGGCTACACCTTC	CASSQLGSPNYGYTF
TRBD1	TRBV11-1	few	TRBJ1-1	TGTGCCAGCAGCTTAGGTCCGGGACAGGGTTCGAACACTGAAGCTTTCTTT	CASSLGPGQGSNTEAFF
NA	TRBV27	NA	TRBJ1-1	TGTGCCAGCAGTTTAGCGGGGAACACTGAAGCTTTCTTT	CASSLAGNTEAFF
TRBD2	TRBV6-4	NA	TRBJ2-2	TGTGCCAGCAGTGACGGGGGGGCCGGGGAGCTGTTTTTT	CASSDGGAGELFF